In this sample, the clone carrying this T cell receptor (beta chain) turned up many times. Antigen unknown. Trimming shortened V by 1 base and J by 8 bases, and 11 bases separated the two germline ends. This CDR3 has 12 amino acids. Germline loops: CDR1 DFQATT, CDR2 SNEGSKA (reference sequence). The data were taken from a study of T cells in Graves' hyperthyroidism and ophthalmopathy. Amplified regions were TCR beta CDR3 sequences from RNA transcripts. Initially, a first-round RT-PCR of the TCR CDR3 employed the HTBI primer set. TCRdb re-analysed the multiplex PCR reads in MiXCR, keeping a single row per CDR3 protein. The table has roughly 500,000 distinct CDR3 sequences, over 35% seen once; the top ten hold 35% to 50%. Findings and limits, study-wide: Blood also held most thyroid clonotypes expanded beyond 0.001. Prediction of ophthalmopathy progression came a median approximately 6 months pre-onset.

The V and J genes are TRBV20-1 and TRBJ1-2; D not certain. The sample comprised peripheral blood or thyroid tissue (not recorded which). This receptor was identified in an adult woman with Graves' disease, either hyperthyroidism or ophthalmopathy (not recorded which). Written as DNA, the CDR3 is TGCAGTGCTAGAGTCAAGGGAGAGGGCTACACCTTC. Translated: CSARVKGEGYTF.